This T cell receptor (beta chain) is drawn from a study of technical replicates of blood from several donors. Profiled with immunoSEQ multiplex PCR; TCRdb holds only in-frame clones, not every one. Of 85,000 or so clones in the sample, 94% are singletons; the top ten hold 0.2% to 0.3%. The junction had 7 bases not matched to a gene; V was cut back by 5 bases and J by 6 bases. The germline gives CDR1 SGHTA, CDR2 FQGTGA. The CDR3 has 15 residues. V is TRBV7-3 and J is TRBJ2-3; 11 bases agree with TRBD2. This TCR derives from a human donor in good health. Sequencing used T cells isolated from PBMCs. The CDR3 here is CASSPIAGGPDTQYF. The DNA for the CDR3 is TGTGCCAGCAGCCCCATAGCGGGGGGGCCCGATACGCAGTATTTT.